These 17 T cell receptor beta chains were sequenced from one sample in a study of CD4 T cell repertoires in COVID-19. Sequencing used immunoSEQ multiplex PCR; TCRdb keeps in-frame clones, though not all of them. The sample has 400 to 500 clones; about 8.6% are singletons. No cognate antigen is known for these TCRs. CFSE-labeled cells were stimulated with autologous monocytes plus recombinant SARS-CoV-2 spike or nucleoprotein. Source: central memory CD4+ T cells, cultured in vitro, taken after recovery from COVID-19. Every receptor here comes from a human donor who had COVID-19.

In this sample, this clone is large. The genes are TRBV2 and TRBJ1-4, with D unresolved. Trimming left V 5 bases short and J 7 bases short, with 8 bases between. The CDR3 contains 12 residues. Looked up from germline, CDR1 is SNHLY and CDR2 is FYNNEI. In nucleotides, the CDR3 is TGTGCCAGCAGTTTGCGGGGTGAAAAACTGTTTTTT. It specifies CASSLRGEKLFF.

This clone counts as large (0.1 to 1%). V usage is TRBV9 and J usage is TRBJ1-2; 10 bases agree with TRBD1. After removal of 4 bases from V and 6 bases from J, the junction contained 3 bases not matched to a gene. Germline CDR1 is SGDLS and CDR2 is YYNGEE. This CDR3 has 13 residues. CDR3 loop: CASSLTGGNGYTF. Here the CDR3 DNA reads TGTGCCAGCAGCTTGACAGGGGGCAATGGCTACACCTTC.

This clone is labeled medium-sized. The CDR3 loop is CASSLGDGGNEQFF. The CDR3, as DNA: TGCGCCAGCAGCTTGGGGGACGGGGGGAATGAGCAGTTCTTC. The chain uses TRBV5-1 and TRBJ2-1, with TRBD2 matching 7 bases. Germline V gene data show CDR1 as SGHRS and CDR2 as YFSETQ. With V trimmed by 0 bases and J by 7 bases, 4 bases remained unmatched. CDR3 length: 14 residues. The full variable domain, rest sourced from reference TRBV5-1 and TRBJ2-1, is KAGVTQTPRYLIKTRGQQVTLSCSPISGHRSVSWYQQTPGQGLQFLFEYFSETQRNKGNFPGRFSGRQFSNSRSEMNVSTLELGDSALYLCASSLGDGGNEQFFGPGTRLTVL.

In this sample, this clone is medium-sized. The rearrangement uses TRBV5-1 and TRBJ2-5; TRBD1 might be the D (6 bases). The CDR3 covers 14 residues. V was shortened by 4 bases and J by 5 bases, with 15 bases between the two germline ends. Germline V lookup: CDR1 SGHRS, CDR2 YFSETQ. CDR3 bases: TGCGCCAGCAGCGTCGGACAGCCGGGGGAGACCCAGTACTTC. Its translation is CASSVGQPGETQYF.

Within the sample, this clone is medium-sized. CDR3 region: CASSYRQGAREQYF. The CDR3 coding sequence is TGTGCCAGCAGTTACAGACAGGGGGCGCGCGAGCAGTACTTC. The V call is TRBV27, the J call TRBJ2-7; the match to TRBD1 covers 10 bases. CDR3 length: 14 amino acids. Unmatched junction bases numbered 6, after V lost 4 bases and J lost 6 bases. Germline V gene lookup returns CDR1 MNHEY and CDR2 SMNVEV (reference sequence).

Relative to its sample, this clone is hyperexpanded. The V gene is TRBV3-1 (or the pseudogene TRBV3-2), the J gene TRBJ1-1; D remains unclear. V shed 1 base and J shed 6 bases, with 3 bases lying between them. Per germline, CDR1 LGHDT and CDR2 YNNKEL (reference sequence). This CDR3 region has 11 residues. As DNA, the CDR3 is TGTGCCAGCAGCCAAGCGGCTGAAGCTTTCTTT. Protein product: CASSQAAEAFF.

In its sample, this clone ranks as large (0.1 to 1%). The chain joins TRBV19 to TRBJ2-2; D possibly corresponds to TRBD2 (5 bases). The length of the CDR3 is 12 residues. The germline gives CDR1 LNHDA, CDR2 SQIVND (reference sequence). Trimming stripped 8 bases from V and 7 bases from J, with 11 bases between. Here the CDR3 reads CASGLGVGELFF. CDR3 DNA: TGTGCCAGTGGCCTCGGGGTCGGGGAGCTGTTTTTT.

This clone ranks as large. The rearrangement uses TRBV27 and TRBJ1-3; D not resolved. CDR1 is MNHEY and CDR2 is SMNVEV in the germline V gene (reference sequence). The ends were cut back, 8 bases at V and 0 bases at J, with 14 bases in the middle. The CDR3 consists of 15 residues. The CDR3 loop is CASSSRGGSGNTIYF. Here the CDR3 DNA reads TGTGCCAGCTCTTCCCGGGGAGGCTCTGGAAACACCATATATTTT.

By share of the sample, this clone is large (0.1 to 1%). The V and J genes are TRBV9 and TRBJ1-1, with a tentative D call TRBD1 (5 bases). V lost 4 bases and J lost 0, with 13 bases in between. CDR3 length: 15 residues. Germline V gene data show CDR1 as SGDLS and CDR2 as YYNGEE. CDR3 bases: TGTGCCAGCAGCCTACGGGACCGAGTGAACACTGAAGCTTTCTTT. Amino acids: CASSLRDRVNTEAFF.

Sample share makes this clone medium-sized. The rearrangement joins TRBV6-2 or TRBV6-3 to TRBJ1-2, with D perhaps matching TRBD1 (5 bases). The germline V and J ends were trimmed by 6 bases and 8 bases, with 16 bases remaining between them. This CDR3 has 13 amino acids. Germline CDR1 reads MNHEY; CDR2 reads SVGEGT. This CDR3 is CASSDRGAWGYTF. As DNA, the CDR3 is TGTGCCAGCAGCGACCGGGGCGCTTGGGGCTACACCTTC.

Note on this clone: At one of its ends the junction is not consistent with the germline gene, which may arise from a read error. CDR3 bases: TGCGCCCGCAGCCCGGGGGGGGGTACGAGCAATCAGCCCCAGCATTTT. This gives the protein CARSPGGGTSNQPQHF. V gene TRBV5-1 combines with J gene TRBJ1-5; D possibly corresponds to TRBD1 (5 bases). Germline CDR1 SGHRS, CDR2 YFSETQ. This CDR3 comprises 16 residues.

By share of the sample, this clone is medium-sized. The chain carries TRBV6-2 or TRBV6-3 and TRBJ2-1; D may be TRBD1 or TRBD2 (5 bases each). Germline V gene lookup returns CDR1 MNHEY and CDR2 SVGEGT. The CDR3 is made up of 15 amino acids. Deletions cut 1 base from V and 9 bases from J, with 16 bases between. Written as DNA, the CDR3 is TGTGCCAGCAGTTACTGGGAGACCCGCACAGGTGAGCAGTTCTTC. Translation gives CASSYWETRTGEQFF.

The chain carries TRBV7-7 and TRBJ2-5; 9 positions match TRBD2. Germline CDR1 SSHAT, CDR2 FNYEAQ (reference sequence). This CDR3 region has 16 residues. V was pared by 1 base and J by 2 bases, with 5 bases of the junction left unmatched. CDR3 protein: CASSLGSSGVQETQYF. The DNA of the CDR3 is TGTGCCAGCAGCTTAGGCTCTAGCGGGGTACAAGAGACCCAGTACTTC.

Sample share makes this clone large (0.1 to 1%). The chain employs TRBV5-4 and TRBJ1-2; 10 bases are shared with TRBD1. Germline CDR1 reads SGHNT; CDR2 reads YYREEE (reference sequence). V lost 2 bases, J lost 8 bases, and 15 bases stayed unmatched. The CDR3 extends over 17 amino acids. The CDR3 loop reads CASSLRQGAPPLEGYTF. The CDR3 bases are TGTGCCAGCAGCTTAAGACAGGGGGCTCCGCCACTTGAGGGCTACACCTTC.

By sample share, this clone is medium-sized. This chain uses TRBV30 with TRBJ1-2, with D possibly being TRBD1 (6 bases). Trimming shortened V by 4 bases and J by 7 bases, and 10 bases separated the two germline ends. The CDR3 is 11 residues long. Germline CDR1 GTSNPN, CDR2 SVGIG (reference sequence). CDR3 in amino acids: CAWKRGVGYTF. The CDR3, as DNA: TGTGCCTGGAAAAGGGGGGTTGGCTACACCTTC.

The gene calls are TRBV4-1 and TRBJ1-4, with D uncertain. Germline CDR1 reads MGHRA; CDR2 reads YSYEKL. CDR3 length: 13 amino acids. V lost 3 bases and J lost 5, with 7 bases in between. The CDR3 bases are TGCGCCAGCAGCCAGAGGCTGAATGAAAAACTGTTTTTT. Amino acid sequence: CASSQRLNEKLFF.

This clone is judged medium-sized. The chain couples TRBV25-1 to TRBJ1-1; D is unresolved. V shed 7 bases and J shed 8 bases, with 17 bases lying between them. The CDR3 length is 13 residues. Looked up from germline, CDR1 is MGHDK and CDR2 is SYGVNS. The CDR3 protein is CASMPSGSLEAFF. The CDR3 DNA reads TGTGCCAGCATGCCCTCGGGGAGCTTAGAAGCTTTCTTT.